The 31 T cell receptor beta chains given below trace back to one sample, sequenced in a study of OX40 agonist ivuxolimab in advanced cancers. Only in-frame clones appear in the TCRdb table, and some are missing; sequencing was by immunoSEQ multiplex PCR. The table lists about 23,000 clones, 75% to 80% of them singletons. Source: CD4+ or CD8+ T cells sorted from blood, taken in a trial of the OX40 agonist ivuxolimab. The source is an adult with an advanced solid tumor such as melanoma, head and neck, liver or kidney cancer.

J is TRBJ2-2 and V is TRBV5-1; weak D call: TRBD1 (6 bases). This CDR3 region has 15 residues. The V end lost 0 bases, the J end lost 5 bases, and 11 bases lay between the germline ends. Germline CDR1 reads SGHRS; CDR2 reads YFSETQ. DNA for the CDR3: TGCGCCAGCAGCTTGGGTGACAGGTTAACCGGGGAGCTGTTTTTT. It is translated as CASSLGDRLTGELFF. The complete variable domain, with remaining parts taken from reference TRBV5-1 and TRBJ2-2, reads KAGVTQTPRYLIKTRGQQVTLSCSPISGHRSVSWYQQTPGQGLQFLFEYFSETQRNKGNFPGRFSGRQFSNSRSEMNVSTLELGDSALYLCASSLGDRLTGELFFGEGSRLTVL.

This rearrangement joins TRBV19 to TRBJ2-3; 9 positions match TRBD1. The germline CDR1 and CDR2 sequences are LNHDA and SQIVND (reference sequence). The CDR3 has 15 residues. Trimming cost V 4 bases and J 0 bases; bases outside gene matches: 2. This chain's CDR3 is CASSKQGASTDTQYF. CDR3 sequence (DNA): TGTGCCAGTAGTAAACAGGGGGCAAGCACAGATACGCAGTATTTT.

The chain has TRBV6-5 and TRBJ2-1; TRBD2 agrees at 9 bases. V lost 7 bases and J lost 9; bases outside the gene matches: 13. Germline-derived CDR1 and CDR2 are MNHEY and SVGAGI. CDR3 length equals 15 residues. The CDR3 spells CASTHRASGKGEQFF. Here the CDR3 DNA reads TGTGCCAGCACCCACAGAGCTAGCGGGAAGGGTGAGCAGTTCTTC.

This chain joins TRBV6-1 and TRBJ1-6; no clear D. This CDR3 has 18 residues. The V gene lost 4 bases and the J gene lost 0 bases, with 16 bases spanning the gap. Germline V gives CDR1 MNHNS, CDR2 SASEGT. Here the CDR3 DNA reads TGTGCCAGCAGTGGAGGAACAGCCGATCTCTCCTATAATTCACCCCTCCACTTT. Translating it yields CASSGGTADLSYNSPLHF.

V and J are TRBV11-2 and TRBJ1-2, with a tentative D call TRBD1 (6 bases). The V gene lost 3 bases and the J gene lost 1 base, with 9 bases spanning the gap. The CDR3 runs to 14 residues. Germline V gene sequence: CDR1 SGHAT, CDR2 FQNNGV. The DNA for the CDR3 is TGTGCCAGCAGCTTTTCCAGGGGTAACTATGGCTACACCTTC. Translating it yields CASSFSRGNYGYTF.

The V call is TRBV5-6, the J call TRBJ2-7; possibly TRBD2 for D (6 bases). V gave up 4 bases and J gave up 2 bases, with 13 bases separating them. CDR3 length: 14 residues. Germline CDR1 SGHDT, CDR2 YYEEEE. The CDR3 loop reads CASSPLRRAYEQYF. The DNA of the CDR3 is TGTGCCAGCAGCCCCCTCCGGAGGGCCTACGAGCAGTACTTC.

This clone was counted only a few times. The chain joins TRBV11-3 to TRBJ2-3; no firm D call. Germline CDR1 SGHNT, CDR2 YENEEA. The ends were cut back, 5 bases at V and 2 bases at J, with 11 bases in the middle. The CDR3 loop spans 14 amino acids. CDR3 region: CASSRGFDTDTQYF. CDR3 bases: TGTGCCAGCAGCCGCGGATTCGACACAGATACGCAGTATTTT.

The V call is TRBV5-6, the J call TRBJ1-2; D is unclear. V was clipped by 0 bases and J by 4 bases, with 13 bases between them. CDR1 and CDR2 from the germline V gene are SGHDT and YYEEEE. This CDR3 has 15 residues. The CDR3 sequence: CASSLEARILYGYTF. CDR3 in DNA: TGTGCCAGCAGCTTGGAGGCACGGATCCTCTATGGCTACACCTTC.

The chain links TRBV5-4 to TRBJ2-1; D uncertain. V lost 4 bases to trimming and J lost 10 bases, with 24 bases between them. The CDR3 is made up of 16 amino acids. Germline V gene data show CDR1 as SGHNT and CDR2 as YYREEE (reference sequence). Here the CDR3 reads CASSPALDARRLEQFF. CDR3 in DNA: TGTGCCAGCAGCCCGGCGCTAGACGCCCGACGTCTGGAGCAGTTCTTC.

The gene calls are TRBV9 and TRBJ2-7; TRBD1 aligns across 9 bases. Germline V lookup: CDR1 SGDLS, CDR2 YYNGEE. The CDR3 covers 14 residues. Trimming at V came to 3 bases and at J to 7 bases, leaving 8 bases not matched to a gene. CDR3 sequence reads: CASSAGQGMKEQYF. DNA of the CDR3: TGTGCCAGCAGCGCCGGACAGGGGATGAAAGAGCAGTACTTC.

This clone has a handful of counts. The genes are TRBV27 and TRBJ1-2, with D perhaps matching TRBD1 (5 bases). Germline CDR1 and CDR2: MNHEY and SMNVEV (reference sequence). The CDR3 totals 15 residues. Trimming took 1 base from V and 4 from J, leaving 13 bases between them. CDR3 DNA: TGTGCCAGCAGTTTATTTGGCAGGGAGGGCTATGGCTACACCTTC. Translation: CASSLFGREGYGYTF.

This clone was seen only once. V gene TRBV30 combines with J gene TRBJ1-6; D ambiguous. The CDR3 runs to 12 residues. V lost 5 bases, J lost 5 bases, and 7 bases lay in between. The germline gives CDR1 GTSNPN, CDR2 SVGIG (reference sequence). CDR3 sequence (DNA): TGTGCCTGGTTGGGGAATAATTCACCCCTCCACTTT. Translation gives CAWLGNNSPLHF.

The V gene is TRBV11-3, the J gene TRBJ2-2; D tentatively fits TRBD1 or TRBD2 (5 bases each). CDR3 length: 15 residues. The germline V gene has CDR1 SGHNT and CDR2 YENEEA. The V end lost 6 bases, the J end lost 3 bases, and 14 bases lay between the germline ends. The CDR3 here is CASRPGPAYTGELFF. The DNA for the CDR3 is TGTGCCAGCAGGCCGGGACCAGCTTACACCGGGGAGCTGTTTTTT.

The chain combines TRBV7-2 with TRBJ2-3; D may match TRBD1 or TRBD2 (6 bases each). V gave up 5 bases and J gave up 1 base, with 7 bases separating them. The CDR3 totals 13 residues. The germline CDR1 and CDR2 sequences are SGHTA and FQGNSA. This chain's CDR3 is CASSRGRTDTQYF. The CDR3 DNA is TGTGCCAGCAGCCGGGGGCGCACAGATACGCAGTATTTT.

This clone occurred once. V usage is TRBV19 and J usage is TRBJ2-1, with D possibly matching TRBD2 (7 bases). This CDR3 spans 15 amino acids. V gave up 7 bases and J gave up 4 bases, with 17 bases separating them. Germline CDR1 and CDR2: LNHDA and SQIVND (reference sequence). The CDR3 region is CASTPTGGAYNEQFF. The CDR3 DNA sequence: TGTGCCAGTACTCCCACGGGGGGCGCTTACAATGAGCAGTTCTTC.

V gene TRBV27 combines with J gene TRBJ1-1; possibly TRBD1 for D (5 bases). The V gene's germline CDR1 is MNHEY and CDR2 SMNVEV (reference sequence). There are 13 residues in the CDR3. Trimming stripped 5 bases from V and 1 base from J, with 8 bases between. The CDR3 loop is CASSRQRNTEAFF. DNA of the CDR3: TGTGCCAGCAGTAGACAGAGGAACACTGAAGCTTTCTTT.

The chain links TRBV19 to TRBJ1-4, with 7 bases that match TRBD1. Germline assignment: CDR1 LNHDA and CDR2 SQIVND (reference sequence). V lost 5 bases, J lost 6 bases, and 6 bases stayed unmatched. The CDR3 has 14 amino acids. The CDR3 reads CASSVGTADEKLFF. The DNA for the CDR3 is TGTGCCAGTAGTGTCGGGACAGCCGATGAAAAACTGTTTTTT.

The chain has TRBV4-1 and TRBJ2-3; D is unresolved. Trimming cost V 1 base and J 2 bases, with 13 bases left between them. In germline, CDR1 is MGHRA, CDR2 YSYEKL. CDR3 length: 16 amino acids. This CDR3 is CASSQVNLVATDTQYF. The DNA of the CDR3 is TGCGCCAGCAGCCAAGTTAATCTCGTCGCCACAGATACGCAGTATTTT.

The chain combines TRBV20-1 with TRBJ1-4; no firm D call. Germline V gene sequence: CDR1 DFQATT, CDR2 SNEGSKA (reference sequence). The CDR3 runs 11 residues. V lost 4 bases and J 7 bases, leaving 7 bases between the germline ends. This CDR3 reads CSANRGEKLFF. DNA of the CDR3: TGCAGTGCTAATCGTGGTGAAAAACTGTTTTTT.

Notes on this clone: The same CDR3 can be traced to other DNA sequences in this sample. The chain employs TRBV5-4 and TRBJ1-1; TRBD1 might be the D (6 bases). CDR1 is SGHNT and CDR2 is YYREEE in the germline V gene (reference sequence). The germline V and J ends were trimmed by 1 base and 3 bases, with 19 bases remaining between them. This CDR3 has 17 amino acids. CDR3 DNA: TGTGCCAGCAGCTTGTATAGTACAGGGCCGTTGTACACTGAAGCTTTCTTT. This encodes CASSLYSTGPLYTEAFF. The full variable domain, completed using reference TRBV5-4 and TRBJ1-1, is ETGVTQSPTHLIKTRGQQVTLRCSSQSGHNTVSWYQQALGQGPQFIFQYYREEENGRGNFPPRFSGLQFPNYSSELNVNALELDDSALYLCASSLYSTGPLYTEAFFGQGTRLTVV.

The chain is built from TRBV30 and TRBJ1-2; D uncertain. The V and J ends lost 3 bases and 5 bases respectively, with 4 bases between them. The CDR3 has 10 residues. Germline CDR1 and CDR2: GTSNPN and SVGIG (reference sequence). The CDR3 protein is CAWRTYGYTF. In nucleotides, the CDR3 is TGTGCCTGGAGGACATATGGCTACACCTTC.

The CDR3 here is CASRRPESYEQYF. CDR3 DNA: TGTGCCAGCAGACGGCCAGAGTCCTACGAGCAGTACTTC. The chain combines TRBV6-1 with TRBJ2-7; D call uncertain. Trimming cost V 6 bases and J 1 base, with 10 bases left between them. This CDR3 is 13 amino acids long. Germline-derived CDR1 and CDR2 are MNHNS and SASEGT.

The genes are TRBV5-8 and TRBJ2-7; 7 nucleotides align to TRBD1. Germline V gene sequence: CDR1 SGHTS, CDR2 YDEGEE. J was trimmed by 0 bases and V by 4 bases; bases with no gene match: 4. This CDR3 is built from 14 residues. The CDR3 reads CASSLGQSSYEQYF. The DNA of the CDR3 is TGTGCCAGCAGCCTGGGACAGAGCTCCTACGAGCAGTACTTC.

The chain joins TRBV13 to TRBJ1-3, with 8 nucleotides matching TRBD1. The CDR3 sequence is 17 residues long. V shed 3 bases, J shed 0 bases, and the junction held 7 bases outside the gene matches. Germline CDR1 reads PRHDT; CDR2 reads FYEKMQ (reference sequence). CDR3 DNA sequence: TGTGCCAGCAGCTTGAGGACAGGGCTGAGCTCTGGAAACACCATATATTTT. Translation: CASSLRTGLSSGNTIYF.

This clone has a handful of counts. Other DNA sequences of this sample code for an identical CDR3. The chain carries TRBV13 and TRBJ2-7; 16 bases fit TRBD2. This CDR3 contains 19 residues. CDR1 and CDR2 (germline): PRHDT, FYEKMQ (reference sequence). V lost 4 bases to trimming and J lost 7 bases; unmatched junction nucleotides: 16. CDR3 sequence reads: CASSSFIPGLAGGLGEQYF. CDR3 nucleotide sequence: TGTGCCAGCAGCTCATTCATACCGGGACTAGCGGGGGGGCTTGGGGAGCAGTACTTC.

V and J are TRBV6-5 and TRBJ2-1; D remains ambiguous. V lost 5 bases and J 5 bases, leaving 13 bases between the germline ends. Germline-derived CDR1 and CDR2 are MNHEY and SVGAGI. The CDR3 totals 14 residues. This CDR3 is CASSTGEAHNEQFF. As DNA, the CDR3 is TGTGCCAGCAGTACCGGTGAGGCCCACAATGAGCAGTTCTTC.

This clone appeared a single time. Other DNA sequences in this sample translate to the same CDR3. The gene calls are TRBV19 and TRBJ2-1; D is unresolved. Germline loops: CDR1 LNHDA, CDR2 SQIVND (reference sequence). The CDR3 is 11 amino acids. V was shortened by 3 bases and J by 4 bases, with 1 base between the two germline ends. Here the CDR3 DNA reads TGTGCCAGTAGTATTTACAATGAGCAGTTCTTC. Its translation: CASSIYNEQFF.

CDR3 sequence (DNA): TGTGCCAGCAGTCCTTCTCGGAGCATGAACACTGAAGCTTTCTTT. Translated, it gives CASSPSRSMNTEAFF. V and J are TRBV7-2 and TRBJ1-1; the D is unclear. Germline V gives CDR1 SGHTA, CDR2 FQGNSA. This CDR3 comprises 15 residues. Trimming took 6 bases from V and 0 from J, leaving 14 bases between them.

The chain carries TRBV5-4 and TRBJ2-7, with D tentatively TRBD2 (6 bases). This CDR3 is 13 amino acids long. Germline CDR1 reads SGHNT; CDR2 reads YYREEE (reference sequence). V shed 1 base and J shed 4 bases, with 9 bases lying between them. The CDR3 bases are TGTGCCAGCAGCTTGCAGAGCGGGTACGAGCAGTACTTC. Residues: CASSLQSGYEQYF.

The rearrangement uses TRBV5-1 and TRBJ1-3; D remains unclear. CDR1 is SGHRS and CDR2 is YFSETQ in the germline V gene. The CDR3 covers 17 residues. Trimming took 5 bases from V and 0 from J, leaving 18 bases between them. CDR3 loop: CASSPEGRSHSGNTIYF. The CDR3 DNA reads as TGCGCCAGCAGTCCCGAAGGGCGATCCCACTCTGGAAACACCATATATTTT.

Of note for this clone: The sample carries other DNA sequences with the same CDR3. The rearrangement uses TRBV18 and TRBJ2-7, with TRBD2 as a possible D gene (5 bases). This CDR3 contains 14 residues. V lost 2 bases to trimming and J lost 6 bases, with 14 bases between them. The germline gives CDR1 KGHSH, CDR2 LQKENI. CDR3 DNA sequence: TGTGCCAGCTCACCAGTTCCTTCGGGATCCGAGCAGTACTTC. Its protein is CASSPVPSGSEQYF. The full variable domain, in which reference TRBV18 and TRBJ2-7 provide the parts outside the CDR3, is NAGVMQNPRHLVRRRGQEARLRCSPMKGHSHVYWYRQLPEEGLKFMVYLQKENIIDESGMPKERFSAEFPKEGPSILRIQQVVRGDSAAYFCASSPVPSGSEQYFGPGTRLTVT.